One sample yielded the 9 T cell receptor beta chains listed below, sequenced in a study of chemoradiotherapy in HPV16-positive cancers. Clones were read by immunoSEQ multiplex PCR, and TCRdb kept only the in-frame ones, dropping some. This sample has roughly 16,000 clones, with about four fifths found just once. The specimen was taken from a patient who underwent chemoradiotherapy. The receptors come from a human donor with HPV-associated anogenital cancer.

This chain links TRBV28 with TRBJ1-5; 7 bases are a match to TRBD1. Germline CDR1 is MDHEN and CDR2 is SYDVKM. Trimming took 2 bases from V and 6 from J; bases not matched to a gene: 7. CDR3 length: 15 residues. CDR3 coding DNA: TGTGCCAGCAGTTTAGCGGGCCAGGGGGGTCAGCCCCAGCATTTT. It codes for CASSLAGQGGQPQHF.

V and J are TRBV6-6 and TRBJ1-4; TRBD1 might be the D (5 bases). There are 16 residues in the CDR3. CDR1 and CDR2 (germline): MNHNY, SVGAGI (reference sequence). Trimming took 4 bases from V and 10 from J, leaving 22 bases between them. The CDR3 bases are TGTGCCAGCAGTTCCTCGGATCAACAGTATAGGGGAAAACTGTTTTTT. This translates into CASSSSDQQYRGKLFF.

This chain joins TRBV28 and TRBJ1-5; D remains ambiguous. The CDR3 totals 13 residues. The germline CDR1 and CDR2 sequences are MDHEN and SYDVKM. V gave up 3 bases and J gave up 4 bases, with 7 bases separating them. CDR3 sequence: CASSLKINQPQHF. The CDR3 nucleotides are TGTGCCAGCAGTTTGAAGATAAATCAGCCCCAGCATTTT.

The chain links TRBV4-2 to TRBJ2-7; D not resolved. The germline V gene has CDR1 LGHNA and CDR2 YNFKEQ. The CDR3 sequence is 14 residues long. V was clipped by 0 bases and J by 1 base, with 7 bases between them. DNA for the CDR3: TGTGCCAGCAGCCAAGAGAGACGGTCCTACGAGCAGTACTTC. Translated: CASSQERRSYEQYF.

The rearrangement uses TRBV5-1 and TRBJ1-5; D perhaps matches TRBD1 (6 bases). V was pared by 2 bases and J by 1 base, with 7 bases between. Germline V gene data show CDR1 as SGHRS and CDR2 as YFSETQ. The CDR3 contains 14 residues. CDR3 sequence: CASSLGGSNQPQHF. CDR3 sequence (DNA): TGCGCCAGCAGCTTAGGGGGAAGCAATCAGCCCCAGCATTTT. The variable domain in full, completed from reference TRBV5-1 and TRBJ1-5, reads KAGVTQTPRYLIKTRGQQVTLSCSPISGHRSVSWYQQTPGQGLQFLFEYFSETQRNKGNFPGRFSGRQFSNSRSEMNVSTLELGDSALYLCASSLGGSNQPQHFGDGTRLSIL.

V gene TRBV18 combines with J gene TRBJ1-4, with D maybe TRBD1 (6 bases). Trimming shortened V by 2 bases and J by 8 bases, and 15 bases separated the two germline ends. CDR1 is KGHSH and CDR2 is LQKENI in the germline V gene. The CDR3 consists of 15 residues. CDR3 region: CASSPVNRAGEKLFF. The CDR3 DNA reads TGTGCCAGCTCACCAGTGAACAGGGCAGGGGAAAAACTGTTTTTT.

The V call is TRBV30, the J call TRBJ2-3, with no clear D. The germline gives CDR1 GTSNPN, CDR2 SVGIG (reference sequence). V lost 0 bases and J lost 4, with 11 bases in between. This CDR3 has 14 amino acids. The CDR3 DNA sequence: TGTGCCTGGAGTGTAGCTAGTTACGCAGATACGCAGTATTTT. Translated, it gives CAWSVASYADTQYF. The full variable domain, in which reference TRBV30 and TRBJ2-3 provide the parts outside the CDR3, is SQTIHQWPATLVQPVGSPLSLECTVEGTSNPNLYWYRQAAGRGLQLLFYSVGIGQISSEVPQNLSASRPQDRQFILSSKKLLLSDSGFYLCAWSVASYADTQYFGPGTRLTVL.

The chain recombines TRBV4-1 with TRBJ2-5; tentative D call: TRBD2 (6 bases). Germline lookup yields CDR1 MGHRA and CDR2 YSYEKL. CDR3 size: 16 residues. The V and J ends lost 0 bases and 4 bases respectively, with 15 bases between them. CDR3 loop: CASSQEGVAGGETQYF. CDR3 DNA: TGCGCCAGCAGCCAAGAAGGAGTCGCCGGGGGAGAGACCCAGTACTTC.

This chain connects TRBV28 to TRBJ2-2, with 12 positions matching TRBD2. The CDR3 consists of 16 residues. Germline CDR1 is MDHEN and CDR2 is SYDVKM. Unmatched junction bases numbered 12, after V lost 10 bases and J lost 6 bases. The CDR3 region is CATITGLAGQAGELFF. DNA of the CDR3: TGTGCCACCATTACCGGACTAGCGGGGCAGGCCGGGGAGCTGTTTTTT.